Listed below are T cell receptor beta chains from one sample, sequenced in a study of T cell responses to AZD1222 COVID-19 vaccine. Sequencing used immunoSEQ multiplex PCR; TCRdb keeps in-frame clones, though not all of them. The sample consists of about 160,000 clones, approximately 90% of them appearing once. The sample consisted of peripheral blood, taken on day 0 of MenACWY control vaccination. The source of these receptors is an adult in good health. CDR3s include the opening cysteine and the closing phenylalanine or tryptophan. Each record gives: D gene, clone size, V gene, J gene, CDR3 DNA, CDR3 protein. The D gene is left open where the match is weak. Clone size, where shown, is once, few, many, or a class for clones that have expanded.

D gene: NA
clone size: NA
V gene: TRBV7-9
J gene: TRBJ2-7
CDR3 DNA: TGTGCCAGCAGCCCGTCAACCGATTGGGAGCAGTACTTC
CDR3 protein: CASSPSTDWEQYF

D gene: NA
clone size: once
V gene: TRBV5-1
J gene: TRBJ2-5
CDR3 DNA: TGCGCCAGCAGCTTGAGGCAGGGGCGGGAGGAGACCCAGTACTTC
CDR3 protein: CASSLRQGREETQYF

D gene: NA
clone size: NA
V gene: TRBV7-8
J gene: TRBJ2-3
CDR3 DNA: TGTGCCAGCAGCTTGGCGGCGGCTAGCACAGATACGCAGTATTTT
CDR3 protein: CASSLAAASTDTQYF

D gene: NA
clone size: NA
V gene: TRBV12-3/TRBV12-4
J gene: TRBJ1-2
CDR3 DNA: TGTGCCAGCAGTAAGGGGCATGGCTACACCTTC
CDR3 protein: CASSKGHGYTF

D gene: TRBD1
clone size: NA
V gene: TRBV5-4
J gene: TRBJ1-2
CDR3 DNA: TGTGCCAGCAGCTCGCCGAGGGGACAGACCTATGTAGGCTACACCTTC
CDR3 protein: CASSSPRGQTYVGYTF

D gene: TRBD1
clone size: NA
V gene: TRBV27
J gene: TRBJ2-7
CDR3 DNA: TGTGCCAGGACAGGGGTAGGTGTATACGAGCAGTACTTC
CDR3 protein: CARTGVGVYEQYF

D gene: NA
clone size: NA
V gene: TRBV12-3/TRBV12-4
J gene: TRBJ2-3
CDR3 DNA: TGTGCCAGCAGTCTCGTCGGAGATACGCAGTATTTT
CDR3 protein: CASSLVGDTQYF

D gene: NA
clone size: NA
V gene: TRBV6-2/TRBV6-3
J gene: TRBJ1-5
CDR3 DNA: TGTGCCAGCAGTTACGGGGGAGGGAATCAGCCCCAGCATTTT
CDR3 protein: CASSYGGGNQPQHF

D gene: NA
clone size: NA
V gene: TRBV28
J gene: TRBJ1-2
CDR3 DNA: TGTGCCAGCAGTTTAGAATGGGGAAAAGACTATGGCTACACCTTC
CDR3 protein: CASSLEWGKDYGYTF

D gene: NA
clone size: NA
V gene: TRBV7-8
J gene: TRBJ1-1
CDR3 DNA: TGTGCCAGCAGCCACGGAGGGAACACTGAAGCTTTCTTT
CDR3 protein: CASSHGGNTEAFF

D gene: NA
clone size: NA
V gene: TRBV6-6
J gene: TRBJ2-7
CDR3 DNA: TGTGCCAGCAGTTACGGGACACCCGAGCAGTACTTC
CDR3 protein: CASSYGTPEQYF

D gene: TRBD1
clone size: NA
V gene: TRBV4-1
J gene: TRBJ1-1
CDR3 DNA: TGCGCCAGCAGCCGAGCCGGGACAGCTGACACTGAAGCTTTCTTT
CDR3 protein: CASSRAGTADTEAFF

D gene: NA
clone size: NA
V gene: TRBV2
J gene: TRBJ1-1
CDR3 DNA: TGTGCCAGCAGTGAGGCTCGGGGCACTGAAGCTTTCTTT
CDR3 protein: CASSEARGTEAFF

D gene: NA
clone size: NA
V gene: TRBV11-2
J gene: TRBJ2-5
CDR3 DNA: TGTGCCAGCAGCTTGGTGGGGGACGAGACCCAGTACTTC
CDR3 protein: CASSLVGDETQYF

D gene: TRBD1
clone size: NA
V gene: TRBV5-1
J gene: TRBJ1-5
CDR3 DNA: TGCGCCAGCAGCCAGACAGGGGGCCAGCCCCAGCATTTT
CDR3 protein: CASSQTGGQPQHF

D gene: NA
clone size: NA
V gene: TRBV5-1
J gene: TRBJ2-5
CDR3 DNA: TGCGCCAGCAGCTTGTACCGAACCGGTGAGACCCAGTACTTC
CDR3 protein: CASSLYRTGETQYF

D gene: TRBD1
clone size: NA
V gene: TRBV15
J gene: TRBJ1-5
CDR3 DNA: TGTGCCACCAGCAGTGGACAGGTATTTAATCAGCCCCAGCATTTT
CDR3 protein: CATSSGQVFNQPQHF

D gene: TRBD1
clone size: NA
V gene: TRBV7-9
J gene: TRBJ2-7
CDR3 DNA: TGTGCCAGCAGCTCGGGACAGCTTCCGAACGAGCAGTACTTC
CDR3 protein: CASSSGQLPNEQYF

D gene: NA
clone size: once
V gene: TRBV20-1
J gene: TRBJ2-1
CDR3 DNA: TGCAGTGCTAGTTGGGGACTGGACATCAATGAGCAGTTCTTC
CDR3 protein: CSASWGLDINEQFF

D gene: NA
clone size: NA
V gene: TRBV6-1
J gene: TRBJ1-5
CDR3 DNA: TGTGCCAGCACCCCTGGGAGGGCAAGCAATCAGCCCCAGCATTTT
CDR3 protein: CASTPGRASNQPQHF

D gene: NA
clone size: NA
V gene: TRBV6-6
J gene: TRBJ2-7
CDR3 DNA: TGTGCCAGCAGTCTACTGTCGGCGGGGCTAGAAAGGGACGAGCAGTACTTC
CDR3 protein: CASSLLSAGLERDEQYF

D gene: NA
clone size: NA
V gene: TRBV27
J gene: TRBJ1-2
CDR3 DNA: TGTGCCAGCACCCCTAGATGGGGGAACTATGGCTACACCTTC
CDR3 protein: CASTPRWGNYGYTF

D gene: NA
clone size: NA
V gene: TRBV19
J gene: TRBJ1-2
CDR3 DNA: TGTGCCAGTAGTATCTCTACAAACTATGGCTACACCTTC
CDR3 protein: CASSISTNYGYTF

D gene: TRBD1
clone size: NA
V gene: TRBV27
J gene: TRBJ2-7
CDR3 DNA: TGTGCCAGCAGTTTAGATTGGACAGGGTCGGCTTACGAGCAGTACTTC
CDR3 protein: CASSLDWTGSAYEQYF

D gene: TRBD1
clone size: NA
V gene: TRBV9
J gene: TRBJ1-1
CDR3 DNA: TGTGCCAGCAGCATTACCGGGACAGCGAACACTGAAGCTTTCTTT
CDR3 protein: CASSITGTANTEAFF

D gene: TRBD2
clone size: NA
V gene: TRBV7-6
J gene: TRBJ2-1
CDR3 DNA: TGTGCCAGCAGCTTAGTCTCGGGACTAGCGGTGACCTACAATGAGCAGTTCTTC
CDR3 protein: CASSLVSGLAVTYNEQFF

D gene: NA
clone size: NA
V gene: TRBV19
J gene: TRBJ1-4
CDR3 DNA: TGTGCCAGTAGTACCCAGGTTAATGAAAAACTGTTTTTT
CDR3 protein: CASSTQVNEKLFF

D gene: TRBD2
clone size: once
V gene: TRBV6-5
J gene: TRBJ2-2
CDR3 DNA: TGTGCCAGCAGTTTTAGCGGGAGGAACACCGGGGAGCTGTTTTTT
CDR3 protein: CASSFSGRNTGELFF

D gene: TRBD1
clone size: NA
V gene: TRBV4-2
J gene: TRBJ1-5
CDR3 DNA: TGTGCCAGCAGCCAAGATGAAGGGGGCGCGCGCAATCAGCCCCAGCATTTT
CDR3 protein: CASSQDEGGARNQPQHF

D gene: TRBD1
clone size: NA
V gene: TRBV5-1
J gene: TRBJ2-3
CDR3 DNA: TGCGCCAGCAGCTTGGGGGGGCCCAGGGGGCGCGGGACAGATACGCAGTATTTT
CDR3 protein: CASSLGGPRGRGTDTQYF

D gene: TRBD2
clone size: NA
V gene: TRBV18
J gene: TRBJ2-7
CDR3 DNA: TGTGCCAGCTCACCAATACTAGCGGGAGGGCCAGGGGAGCAGTACTTC
CDR3 protein: CASSPILAGGPGEQYF

D gene: TRBD2
clone size: NA
V gene: TRBV27
J gene: TRBJ2-5
CDR3 DNA: TGTGCCAGCAGTCCAGGGGTCAGCGGGAGGGGGGAGACCCAGTACTTC
CDR3 protein: CASSPGVSGRGETQYF

D gene: TRBD1
clone size: NA
V gene: TRBV5-1
J gene: TRBJ1-2
CDR3 DNA: TGCGCCAGCAGCTTCCCGGGACAGGGGGCGGCCTATGGCTACACCTTC
CDR3 protein: CASSFPGQGAAYGYTF